Listed below are T cell receptor beta chains from one sample, sequenced in a study of monozygotic twins with inflammatory bowel disease. TCRdb re-analyzed the 5' RACE reads; it lists each CDR3 protein once, without DNA. This sample contains 150,000 to 200,000 distinct CDR3 sequences. Specimen: blood. These receptors were obtained from a human donor with ulcerative colitis or Crohn's disease, or a healthy co-twin of an affected twin (not recorded which). CDR3s include the opening cysteine and the closing phenylalanine or tryptophan.

v_gene	j_gene	len	CDR3aa
TRBV9	TRBJ2-3	14	CASSGPSSTDTQYF
TRBV7-9	TRBJ2-7	12	CASSRGSYEQYF
TRBV29-1	TRBJ2-1	15	CSVEDLARRYNEQFF
TRBV7-9	TRBJ2-2	16	CASSYDRASSTGELFF
TRBV5-1	TRBJ2-7	16	CASSNGLAGGPYEQYF
TRBV5-1	TRBJ2-1	14	CASSPETGYNEQFF
TRBV4-3	TRBJ2-4	13	CASSQTGGNIQYF
TRBV28	TRBJ1-5	16	CASSLRGGGRNQPQHF
TRBV5-4	TRBJ2-2	16	CASRFSGTGLTGELFF
TRBV5-1	TRBJ2-1	14	CASARTGAMDEQFF
TRBV7-3	TRBJ2-2	16	CASSFPTGGARGELFF
TRBV11-3	TRBJ2-3	15	CASSQTAGLAGTQYF
TRBV14	TRBJ2-7	15	CASSRTGGPTYEQYF
TRBV5-1	TRBJ2-5	15	CASSWTGASQETQYF
TRBV29-1	TRBJ2-5	11	CSVNSLETQYF
TRBV5-4	TRBJ1-2	13	CASSLQTAYGYTF
TRBV7-3	TRBJ2-1	15	CASSRDRGAHNEQFF
TRBV12-3/TRBV12-4	TRBJ2-1	14	CASSRGGSGHEQFF
TRBV10-3	TRBJ1-5	17	CAISESPVGYNNQPQHF
TRBV14	TRBJ2-7	18	CASSQDDRGAQSSYEQYF
TRBV20-1	TRBJ2-1	15	CSARDRGSTHNEQFF
TRBV7-9	TRBJ2-7	15	CASSLRDSSSYEQYF
TRBV12-3/TRBV12-4	TRBJ2-2	17	CASSPSVSSGRIGELFF
TRBV7-9	TRBJ2-7	14	CASSLVGLNYEQYF
TRBV20-1	TRBJ2-4	13	CSAGGLAKNIQYF
TRBV10-1	TRBJ2-3	17	CASSDGLAGVGTDTQYF